This T cell receptor beta chain was retrieved from a study of OX40 agonist ivuxolimab in advanced cancers. Study in general: The treatment was a fully human IgG2 OX40 agonist, ivuxolimab.

Germline CDR1 reads MDHEN; CDR2 reads SYDVKM. With 10 bases clipped from V and 4 bases from J, the junction kept 7 bases outside the gene matches. This CDR3 is 14 amino acids long. This clone was seen a few times. Measured with immunoSEQ multiplex PCR; TCRdb has only the in-frame clones, and not every one. The sample lists 95,000 or so clones, 70% to 85% occurring once. The clonotype comes from an adult with an advanced solid tumor such as melanoma, head and neck, liver or kidney cancer. Sequencing used CD4+ or CD8+ T cells sorted from blood, obtained in a trial of the OX40 agonist ivuxolimab. This rearrangement joins TRBV28 to TRBJ1-5, with TRBD1 matching 10 bases. This CDR3 reads CANSGTGANQPQHF. CDR3 nucleotides: TGTGCCAACTCCGGGACAGGGGCAAATCAGCCCCAGCATTTT.